These 12 T cell receptor beta chains were all obtained from the same sample, sequenced in a study of shared clonotypes between healthy human individuals. Assay: immunoSEQ multiplex PCR; the TCRdb copy retains only in-frame clones and omits some. The repertoire holds over a million clones, with roughly 96% as singletons. Sequencing was carried out using naive CD4+ T cells sorted from blood. The subset was: CD45RA+ positively selected. These receptors were obtained from a man aged 25-40 years in good health.

The V call is TRBV18, the J call TRBJ2-7, with a possible D match to TRBD2 (6 bases). Deletions cut 2 bases from V and 4 bases from J, with 9 bases between. The length of the CDR3 is 13 residues. Germline loops: CDR1 KGHSH, CDR2 LQKENI. The CDR3 DNA reads as TGTGCCAGCTCACCAGACGCGGGGTACGAGCAGTACTTC. It specifies CASSPDAGYEQYF.

The chain joins TRBV12-5 to TRBJ2-7, with 7 bases lining up with TRBD1. The germline CDR1 and CDR2 sequences are LGHNT and FRNRAP. V was pared by 9 bases and J by 3 bases, with 11 bases of the junction left unmatched. This CDR3 spans 14 amino acids. The DNA for the CDR3 is TGTGCTAGCAGCGGACAGGCCGGGGTCTACGAGCAGTACTTC. It codes for CASSGQAGVYEQYF.

For this clone: Other nucleotide sequences in the sample specify the same CDR3. This sequence joins TRBV7-8 and TRBJ2-7, with unresolved D. Trimming shortened V by 0 bases and J by 2 bases, and 2 bases separated the two germline ends. The CDR3 runs 12 residues. Germline V gene data show CDR1 as SGHVS and CDR2 as FQNEAQ. This chain's CDR3 is CASSLAAYEQYF. In DNA form, the CDR3 reads TGTGCCAGCAGCTTAGCGGCCTACGAGCAGTACTTC.

The rearrangement links TRBV19 to TRBJ2-1; 13 bases are a match to TRBD2. V trimming: 7 bases; J trimming: 4 bases; junction bases outside the gene matches: 13. Germline CDR1 is LNHDA and CDR2 is SQIVND (reference sequence). The CDR3 has 18 amino acids. The CDR3 here is CASKNILAGGPGYNEQFF. DNA for the CDR3: TGTGCCAGTAAAAATATACTAGCGGGAGGGCCCGGTTACAATGAGCAGTTCTTC. The variable domain in full, with the rest retrieved from reference TRBV19 and TRBJ2-1, is DGGITQSPKYLFRKEGQNVTLSCEQNLNHDAMYWYRQDPGQGLRLIYYSQIVNDFQKGDIAEGYSVSREKKESFPLTVTSAQKNPTAFYLCASKNILAGGPGYNEQFFGPGTRLTVL.

The V gene is TRBV30, the J gene TRBJ2-5; D is unclear. The J call could be wrong; TRBJ2-7 is a better fit for the DNA end. This CDR3 region has 12 residues. Germline values: CDR1 GTSNPN, CDR2 SVGIG (reference sequence). CDR3 in amino acids: CASSHIRREQYF. The CDR3 bases are TGTGCCTCCTCTCATATCCGCCGCGAGCAGTACTTC.

This clone showed up just once. The rearrangement uses TRBV29-1 and TRBJ2-7; D gene uncertain. V lost 4 bases and J 3 bases, leaving 16 bases between the germline ends. The length of the CDR3 is 14 residues. CDR1 SQVTM and CDR2 ANQGSEA come from the germline V gene. As DNA, the CDR3 is TGCAGCGTTGGTTTTCGTAACAGAGACTACGAGCAGTACTTC. As protein: CSVGFRNRDYEQYF.

V usage is TRBV9 and J usage is TRBJ2-7, with D perhaps matching TRBD1 (5 bases). The V gene's germline CDR1 is SGDLS and CDR2 YYNGEE. V shed 0 bases and J shed 6 bases, with 13 bases lying between them. The CDR3 has 14 amino acids. CDR3 coding DNA: TGTGCCAGCAGCGTAGGCAGGGTGAACGGCGAGCAGTACTTC. It yields the protein CASSVGRVNGEQYF.

This clone showed up just a few times. V usage is TRBV15 and J usage is TRBJ1-2; D is ambiguous. CDR3 size: 17 residues. The V and J ends lost 0 bases and 2 bases respectively, with 16 bases between them. The germline V gene has CDR1 LNHNV and CDR2 YYDKDF (reference sequence). The CDR3 coding sequence is TGTGCCACCAGCAGAGATCCCGCCGGGGTGCGGAACTATGGCTACACCTTC. Translated, it gives CATSRDPAGVRNYGYTF.

This chain connects TRBV29-1 to TRBJ2-2; 9 positions match TRBD1. Trimming at V came to 0 bases and at J to 6 bases, leaving 5 bases not matched to a gene. The CDR3 runs 15 residues. Germline CDR1 is SQVTM and CDR2 is ANQGSEA. CDR3 bases: TGCAGCGTTGAAGATCCCAGACAGGGGGCCGGGGAGCTGTTTTTT. Translation: CSVEDPRQGAGELFF.

V gene TRBV10-3 combines with J gene TRBJ2-5; 12 nucleotides align to TRBD2. CDR3 size: 16 residues. The V segment lost 6 bases and the J segment 3 bases; nucleotides outside the gene matches: 8. The germline gives CDR1 ENHRY, CDR2 SYGVKD. As DNA, the CDR3 is TGTGCCATCAGCACTCCGGGACTAGCGGGTAAAGAGACCCAGTACTTC. This codes for CAISTPGLAGKETQYF.

This clone was detected once. Additional DNA sequences in this sample encode the identical CDR3. The CDR3 nucleotides read TGTGCCAGCAGTCGGACTAGTAGGTACGAGCAGTACTTC. Translating gives CASSRTSRYEQYF. V is TRBV27 and J is TRBJ2-7; 7 positions match TRBD2. Germline-derived CDR1 and CDR2 are MNHEY and SMNVEV (reference sequence). V dropped 5 bases and J dropped 4; count of bases not matched to a gene: 5. The CDR3 totals 13 residues.

This chain connects TRBV28 to TRBJ2-3, with D unclear. Trimming took 5 bases from V and 4 from J, leaving 16 bases between them. The CDR3 sequence is 15 residues long. Germline CDR1 is MDHEN and CDR2 is SYDVKM. CDR3 in amino acids: CASSLPRPHPDTQYF. The DNA of the CDR3 is TGTGCCAGCAGTCTGCCGCGGCCTCACCCAGATACGCAGTATTTT.